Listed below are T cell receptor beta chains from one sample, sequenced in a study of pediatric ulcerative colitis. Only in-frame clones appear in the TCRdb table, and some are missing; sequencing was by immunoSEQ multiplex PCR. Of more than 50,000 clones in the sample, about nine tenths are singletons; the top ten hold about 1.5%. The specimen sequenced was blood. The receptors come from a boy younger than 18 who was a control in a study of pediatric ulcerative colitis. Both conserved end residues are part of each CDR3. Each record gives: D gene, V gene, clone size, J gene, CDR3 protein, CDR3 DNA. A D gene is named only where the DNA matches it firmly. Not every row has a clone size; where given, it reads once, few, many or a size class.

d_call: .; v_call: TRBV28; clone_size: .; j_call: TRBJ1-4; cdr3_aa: CASWGQEKLFF; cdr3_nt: TGTGCCAGTTGGGGGCAAGAAAAACTGTTTTTT
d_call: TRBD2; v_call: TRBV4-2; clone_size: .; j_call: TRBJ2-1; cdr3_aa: CASSQELAAGAYNEQFF; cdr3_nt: TGTGCCAGCAGCCAAGAACTAGCGGCGGGAGCCTACAATGAGCAGTTCTTC
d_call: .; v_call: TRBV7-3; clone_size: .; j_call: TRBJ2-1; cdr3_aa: CASSFVGDEQFF; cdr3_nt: TGTGCCAGCAGCTTTGTGGGGGATGAGCAGTTCTTC
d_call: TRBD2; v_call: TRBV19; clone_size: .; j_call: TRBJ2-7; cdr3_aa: CASSIGGGISYEQYF; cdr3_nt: TGTGCCAGTAGTATCGGCGGGGGTATCTCCTACGAGCAGTACTTC
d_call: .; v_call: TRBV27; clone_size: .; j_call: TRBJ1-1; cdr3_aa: CASSPTGRGGRYAEAFF; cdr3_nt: TGTGCCAGCAGTCCAACAGGGCGGGGTGGGCGATACGCTGAAGCTTTCTTT
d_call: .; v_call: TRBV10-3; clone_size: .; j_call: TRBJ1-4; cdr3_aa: CAISESDGRLDEKLFF; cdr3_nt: TGTGCCATCAGTGAGTCTGACGGGCGGTTAGATGAAAAACTGTTTTTT
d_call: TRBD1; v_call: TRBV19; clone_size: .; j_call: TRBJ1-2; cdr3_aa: CASTPGQGASYTF; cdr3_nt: TGTGCCAGTACCCCTGGGCAGGGGGCTAGCTACACCTTC
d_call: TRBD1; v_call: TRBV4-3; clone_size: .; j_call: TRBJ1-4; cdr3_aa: CASSQDRDRNEKLFF; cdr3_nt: TGCGCCAGCAGCCAAGATAGGGACAGGAATGAAAAACTGTTTTTT
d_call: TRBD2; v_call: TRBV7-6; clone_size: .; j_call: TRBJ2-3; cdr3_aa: CASSRGAGRVGTDTQYF; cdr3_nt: TGTGCCAGCAGCCGGGGCGCAGGGAGGGTGGGCACAGATACGCAGTATTTT
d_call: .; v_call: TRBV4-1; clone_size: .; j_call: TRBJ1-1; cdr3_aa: CASSHSGLYTEAFF; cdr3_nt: TGCGCCAGCAGCCACTCTGGGTTGTACACTGAAGCTTTCTTT
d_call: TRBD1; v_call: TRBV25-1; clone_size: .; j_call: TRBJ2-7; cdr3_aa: CASSGRDRGYEQYF; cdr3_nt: TGTGCCAGCAGTGGCCGGGACAGGGGCTACGAGCAGTACTTC
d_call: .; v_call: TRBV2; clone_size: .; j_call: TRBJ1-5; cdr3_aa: CASQESNQPQHF; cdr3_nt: TGTGCCAGCCAAGAAAGCAATCAGCCCCAGCATTTT
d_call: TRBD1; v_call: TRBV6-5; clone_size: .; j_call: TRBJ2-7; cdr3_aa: CASRLGQGDEQYF; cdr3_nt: TGTGCCAGCAGACTGGGACAGGGCGACGAGCAGTACTTC
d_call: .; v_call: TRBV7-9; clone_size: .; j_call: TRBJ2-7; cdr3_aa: CASSGGTDNLSQYF; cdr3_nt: TGTGCCAGCAGTGGAGGGACAGACAACTTATCGCAGTACTTC
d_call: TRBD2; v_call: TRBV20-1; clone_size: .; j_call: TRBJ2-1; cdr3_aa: CSASLAGEQFF; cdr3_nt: TGCAGTGCTAGTCTAGCGGGTGAGCAGTTCTTC
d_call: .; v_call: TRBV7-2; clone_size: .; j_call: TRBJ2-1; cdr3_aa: CASVPLSSYNEQFF; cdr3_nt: TGTGCCAGCGTACCCCTTAGCTCCTACAATGAGCAGTTCTTC
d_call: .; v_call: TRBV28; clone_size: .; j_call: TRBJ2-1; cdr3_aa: CASSSTGEQFF; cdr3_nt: TGTGCCAGCAGTTCCACAGGTGAGCAGTTCTTC
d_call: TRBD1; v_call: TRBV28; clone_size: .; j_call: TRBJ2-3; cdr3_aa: CASSENRGREEDTDTQYF; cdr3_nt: TGTGCCAGCAGTGAAAACAGGGGGCGAGAGGAGGACACAGATACGCAGTATTTT
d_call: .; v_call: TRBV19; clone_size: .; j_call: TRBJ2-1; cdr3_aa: CASSLATPSHNEQFF; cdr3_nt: TGTGCCAGTAGTCTCGCAACTCCATCCCACAATGAGCAGTTCTTC
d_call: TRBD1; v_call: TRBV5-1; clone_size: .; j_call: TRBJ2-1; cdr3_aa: CASSLVGQGASGEQFF; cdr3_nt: TGCGCCAGCAGCTTGGTCGGACAGGGGGCGAGCGGTGAGCAGTTCTTC
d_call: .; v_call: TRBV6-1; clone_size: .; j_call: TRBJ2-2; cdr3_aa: CASTKDPTNTGELFF; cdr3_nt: TGTGCCAGCACGAAGGACCCCACAAACACCGGGGAGCTGTTTTTT
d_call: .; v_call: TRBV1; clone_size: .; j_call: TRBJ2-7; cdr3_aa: CTSSQDGTSGSYEQYF; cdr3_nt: TGCACCAGCAGCCAGGATGGGACTAGCGGGAGCTACGAGCAGTACTTC
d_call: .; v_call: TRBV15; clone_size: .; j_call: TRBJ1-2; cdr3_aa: CATSRDRPYYGYTF; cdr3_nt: TGTGCCACCAGCAGAGATCGACCGTACTATGGCTACACCTTC
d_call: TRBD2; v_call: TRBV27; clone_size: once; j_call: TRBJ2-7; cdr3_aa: CASSTRTSGSRYEQYF; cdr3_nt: TGTGCCAGCAGTACCCGGACTAGCGGGAGTAGGTACGAGCAGTACTTC
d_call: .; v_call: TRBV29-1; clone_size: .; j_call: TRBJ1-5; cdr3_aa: CSETDRLISNQPQHF; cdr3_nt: TGCAGCGAAACAGACAGGCTTATTAGCAATCAGCCCCAGCATTTT
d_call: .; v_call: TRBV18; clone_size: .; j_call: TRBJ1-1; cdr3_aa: CASSAQVGDAEAFF; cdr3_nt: TGTGCCAGCTCTGCCCAGGTTGGGGACGCTGAAGCTTTCTTT
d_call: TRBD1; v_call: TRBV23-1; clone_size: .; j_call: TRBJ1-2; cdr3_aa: CASSQSSPGTGNGYTF; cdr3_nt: TGCGCCAGCAGTCAATCTTCCCCCGGGACAGGGAATGGCTACACCTTC
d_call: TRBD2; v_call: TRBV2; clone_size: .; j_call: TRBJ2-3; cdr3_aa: CASRGLAGDTDTQYF; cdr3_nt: TGTGCCAGTAGAGGACTAGCGGGGGACACAGATACGCAGTATTTT
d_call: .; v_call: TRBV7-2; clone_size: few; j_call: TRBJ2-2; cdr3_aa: CASSPRAIRTTGELFF; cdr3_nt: TGTGCCAGCAGCCCCCGGGCAATCAGAACCACCGGGGAGCTGTTTTTT
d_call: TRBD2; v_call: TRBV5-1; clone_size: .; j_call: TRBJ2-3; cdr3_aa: CASSLGLAGDTDTQYF; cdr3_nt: TGCGCCAGCAGCTTGGGGCTAGCGGGTGACACAGATACGCAGTATTTT
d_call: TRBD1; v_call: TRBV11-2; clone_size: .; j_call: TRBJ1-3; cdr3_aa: CASSSGQGSGNTIYF; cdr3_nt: TGTGCCAGCAGCTCTGGACAGGGAAGTGGAAACACCATATATTTT
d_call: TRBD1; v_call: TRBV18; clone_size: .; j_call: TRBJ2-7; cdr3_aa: CASSPDRVRYEQYF; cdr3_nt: TGTGCCAGCTCACCGGACAGGGTGCGGTACGAGCAGTACTTC
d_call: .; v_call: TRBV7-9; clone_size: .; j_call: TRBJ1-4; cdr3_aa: CASSLRQDGEKLFF; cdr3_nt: TGTGCCAGCAGCTTACGACAGGATGGGGAAAAACTGTTTTTT
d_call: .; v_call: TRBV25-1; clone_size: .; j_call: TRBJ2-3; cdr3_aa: CASSESGSGDTQYF; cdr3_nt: TGTGCCAGCAGTGAATCAGGGAGTGGAGATACGCAGTATTTT